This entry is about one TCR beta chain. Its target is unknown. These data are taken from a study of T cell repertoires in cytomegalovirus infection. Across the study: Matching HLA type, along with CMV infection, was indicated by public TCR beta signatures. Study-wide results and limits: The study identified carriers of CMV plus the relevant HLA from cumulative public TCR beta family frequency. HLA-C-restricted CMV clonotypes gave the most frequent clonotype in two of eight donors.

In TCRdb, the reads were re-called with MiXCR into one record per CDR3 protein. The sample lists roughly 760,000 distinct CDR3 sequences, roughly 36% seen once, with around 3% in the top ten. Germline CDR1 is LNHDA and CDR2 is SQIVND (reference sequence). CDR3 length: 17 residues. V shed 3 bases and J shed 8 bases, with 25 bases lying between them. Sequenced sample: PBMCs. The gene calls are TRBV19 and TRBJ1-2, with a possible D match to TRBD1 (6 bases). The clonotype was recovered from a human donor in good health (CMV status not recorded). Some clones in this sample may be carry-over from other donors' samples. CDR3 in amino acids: CASSILRYRADSGGYTF. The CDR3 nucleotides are TGTGCCAGTAGTATTCTCCGATACAGGGCCGACTCGGGGGGCTACACCTTC.